One and the same sample provided the 2 T cell receptor beta chains below, sequenced in a study of T cell changes during pregnancy in multiple sclerosis. Repertoires were generated with immunoSEQ multiplex PCR, while TCRdb's copy carries only in-frame clones and drops some. The data show some 97,000 clones, over 85% seen once. Specimen: peripheral blood, collected in the second trimester of pregnancy. The source of these receptors is a female donor with multiple sclerosis, enrolled in a pregnancy study.

The chain joins TRBV2 to TRBJ1-2; D is undetermined. Trimming cost V 0 bases and J 8 bases, with 13 bases left between them. Germline CDR1 SNHLY, CDR2 FYNNEI. This CDR3 has 14 residues. CDR3 bases: TGTGCCAGCAGTGAAGCGCTTTCTCCGAGGGGCTACACCTTC. Its protein product is CASSEALSPRGYTF. Full variable domain (remainder filled in from reference TRBV2 and TRBJ1-2): EPEVTQTPSHQVTQMGQEVILRCVPISNHLYFYWYRQILGQKVEFLVSFYNNEISEKSEIFDDQFSVERPDGSNFTLKIRSTKLEDSAMYFCASSEALSPRGYTFGSGTRLTVV.

The rearrangement uses TRBV9 and TRBJ2-7, with a possible D match to TRBD1 (5 bases). Germline CDR1 and CDR2: SGDLS and YYNGEE. The V end was cut by 0 bases, the J end by 0 bases, with 10 bases between. The CDR3 contains 15 residues. In DNA, the CDR3 is TGTGCCAGCAGCGTAGGGCCGGACACCTCCTACGAGCAGTACTTC. This translates into CASSVGPDTSYEQYF.